Shown below are 16 T cell receptor beta chains from a single sample sequenced in a study of T cells after yellow fever vaccination (dated by TCRdb to the late 2010s). The treatment or condition label, read with the paper, signifies: live attenuated yellow fever vaccine strain. Receptors were amplified or captured by 5' RACE. Sequencing instrument: Illumina NovaSeq 6000. Starting from the raw public reads, TCRdb applied fastp trimming at Q25, assembled clones with MiXCR and retained in-frame beta chains. A single entry per CDR3 protein holds the most common genes and DNA from its merged rows. Here the sample has roughly 56,000 distinct CDR3 sequences; about 5.2% occur a single time. The ten largest clones add up to roughly 31% of the sample. Specimen: PBMCs, either bulk or a sorted T-cell subset (CD4+, CD8+, memory, or dextramer-sorted; not recorded which), collected on the day of the yellow fever booster vaccination. These receptors were obtained from a man between 18 and 35 years old who received the YFV17D yellow fever vaccine.

This clonotype was found many times. The chain carries TRBV5-1 and TRBJ2-3, with D perhaps TRBD2 (6 bases). Trimming shortened V by 0 bases and J by 1 base, and 9 bases separated the two germline ends. The CDR3 is made up of 15 amino acids. Germline V gene data show CDR1 as SGHRS and CDR2 as YFSETQ. CDR3 in amino acids: CASSLGGGRTDTQYF. CDR3 DNA sequence: TGCGCCAGCAGCTTGGGAGGAGGGCGCACAGATACGCAGTATTTT.

This clonotype was counted at least ten times. The chain combines TRBV10-1 with TRBJ1-6; no clear D. Germline CDR1 WNHNN, CDR2 SYGVQD (reference sequence). Trimming shortened V by 3 bases and J by 7 bases, and 13 bases separated the two germline ends. CDR3 length: 15 amino acids. As DNA, the CDR3 is TGCGCCAGCAGTGACAGACCCCTCGGGAATTCACCCCTCCACTTT. Residues: CASSDRPLGNSPLHF.

This clonotype was seen many times. The chain has TRBV5-1 and TRBJ2-7; 10 bases line up with TRBD1. With V trimmed by 4 bases and J by 6 bases, 10 bases remained unmatched. Germline loops: CDR1 SGHRS, CDR2 YFSETQ. This CDR3 has 15 amino acids. The CDR3 DNA follows: TGCGCCAGCAGCCCCGCGGGACAGGGGTCTGCCGAGCAGTACTTC. It specifies CASSPAGQGSAEQYF.

This chain joins TRBV6-2 or TRBV6-3 and TRBJ1-1, with D possibly being TRBD1 (5 bases). Between the trimmed V and J ends, which lost 4 bases and 3 bases, there was a span of 9 bases. The CDR3 runs 13 residues. The V gene's germline CDR1 is MNHEY and CDR2 SVGEGT. The CDR3, as DNA: TGTGCCAGCAGTTCCGACAGCTACACTGAAGCTTTCTTT. This translates into CASSSDSYTEAFF.

This clonotype came up many times. This sequence joins TRBV6-2 or TRBV6-3 and TRBJ2-7; 7 nucleotides line up with TRBD1. The CDR3 consists of 15 residues. Losses at the gene ends were 8 bases for V and 6 bases for J; bases not matched to a gene: 16. The germline V gene encodes CDR1 MNHEY and CDR2 SVGEGT. The CDR3, as DNA: TGTGCCAGCGGCTTTACCCGGGACAGCCCTTTCGAGCAGTACTTC. This sequence encodes CASGFTRDSPFEQYF.

This clonotype was counted many times. The V and J genes are TRBV6-5 and TRBJ1-4; the D is unclear. CDR1 is MNHEY and CDR2 is SVGAGI in the germline V gene. This CDR3 contains 15 residues. Trimming removed 4 bases from V and 5 bases from J, with 14 bases in between. In nucleotides, the CDR3 is TGTGCCAGCAGTTGGTCCCGCGGCAAGAATGAAAAACTGTTTTTT. Amino acid sequence: CASSWSRGKNEKLFF.

This sequence joins TRBV19 and TRBJ2-5, with D uncertain. This CDR3 has 11 residues. V was shortened by 10 bases and J by 5 bases, with 11 bases between the two germline ends. CDR1 is LNHDA and CDR2 is SQIVND in the germline V gene (reference sequence). The CDR3 sequence: CATTASETQYF. CDR3 DNA: TGTGCCACGACCGCTTCGGAGACCCAGTACTTC.

This clonotype was seen at least ten times. The genes are TRBV5-1 and TRBJ2-2, with 10 nucleotides matching TRBD2. CDR1 is SGHRS, CDR2 YFSETQ, per germline. With V trimmed by 1 base and J by 2 bases, 5 bases remained unmatched. The CDR3 spans 17 residues. The CDR3 DNA is TGCGCCAGCAGCTTGACTCTAGCGGGGGCTAACACCGGGGAGCTGTTTTTT. This translates into CASSLTLAGANTGELFF.

This clonotype occurred many times. This sequence joins TRBV7-2 and TRBJ1-5; D is perhaps TRBD1 (5 bases). The CDR3 is made up of 17 amino acids. V was clipped by 0 bases and J by 5 bases, with 17 bases between them. CDR1 SGHTA and CDR2 FQGNSA come from the germline V gene. The DNA of the CDR3 is TGTGCCAGCAGCTTAGCTGGGACGGGCAGGGCTTATCAGCCCCAGCATTTT. This translates into CASSLAGTGRAYQPQHF.

This clonotype was counted many times. The chain recombines TRBV7-8 with TRBJ2-3; no firm D call. Looked up from germline, CDR1 is SGHVS and CDR2 is FQNEAQ. V lost 2 bases and J 4 bases, leaving 10 bases between the germline ends. The CDR3 is 14 amino acids. This chain's CDR3 is CASSLTVAPDTQYF. The CDR3 DNA reads as TGTGCCAGCAGCTTAACAGTTGCTCCAGATACGCAGTATTTT.

This clonotype has more than one count but fewer than ten. The J gene is TRBJ1-1, the V gene TRBV28; 10 positions agree with TRBD1. The germline V gene encodes CDR1 MDHEN and CDR2 SYDVKM. Trimming removed 5 bases from V and 4 bases from J; junction bases left unmatched: 13. This CDR3 contains 17 residues. CDR3 in amino acids: CASSPMTGGLVGTEAFF. DNA for the CDR3: TGTGCCAGCAGTCCAATGACAGGGGGCCTCGTAGGCACTGAAGCTTTCTTT.

The chain joins TRBV10-1 to TRBJ1-1; no clear D gene. The germline V gene encodes CDR1 WNHNN and CDR2 SYGVQD (reference sequence). The CDR3 runs to 13 residues. Between the trimmed V and J ends, which lost 3 bases and 3 bases, there was a span of 8 bases. The CDR3 sequence: CASSDRRDTEAFF. DNA for the CDR3: TGCGCCAGCAGTGACAGGAGGGACACTGAAGCTTTCTTT.

The chain carries TRBV7-9 and TRBJ1-1; no reliable D call. The CDR3 consists of 12 residues. Germline V gene sequence: CDR1 SEHNR, CDR2 FQNEAQ (reference sequence). The V gene lost 5 bases and the J gene lost 5 bases, with 9 bases spanning the gap. The CDR3 protein is CASSLRRTEAFF. For the CDR3, the DNA is TGTGCCAGCAGCCTGAGACGAACTGAAGCTTTCTTT. The entire variable domain, with the rest obtained from reference TRBV7-9 and TRBJ1-1, is as follows: DTGVSQNPRHKITKRGQNVTFRCDPISEHNRLYWYRQTLGQGPEFLTYFQNEAQLEKSRLLSDRFSAERPKGSFSTLEIQRTEQGDSAMYLCASSLRRTEAFFGQGTRLTVV.

This clonotype has a handful of counts. The rearrangement joins TRBV12-3 or TRBV12-4 to TRBJ1-6; no clear D gene. V was pared by 4 bases and J by 3 bases, with 7 bases between. The CDR3 length is 14 residues. The CDR3 is CASSWGGYNSPLHF. CDR3 in DNA: TGTGCCAGCAGTTGGGGAGGCTATAATTCACCCCTCCACTTT.

The V call is TRBV5-1, the J call TRBJ1-1; 10 nucleotides agree with TRBD1. The CDR3 contains 13 residues. Germline CDR1 SGHRS, CDR2 YFSETQ. V trimming: 3 bases; J trimming: 4 bases; junction bases outside the gene matches: 0. The CDR3 spells CASSWTGGTEAFF. The CDR3 coding sequence is TGCGCCAGCAGCTGGACAGGGGGCACTGAAGCTTTCTTT.

This clonotype came up many times. The chain links TRBV29-1 to TRBJ1-2; 9 nucleotides align to TRBD1. Germline values: CDR1 SQVTM, CDR2 ANQGSEA. V lost 7 bases and J lost 7; bases outside the gene matches: 7. The CDR3 loop spans 12 amino acids. The CDR3 sequence: CSGGQGSFGYTF. DNA for the CDR3: TGCAGCGGGGGACAGGGATCATTTGGCTACACCTTC.